This T cell receptor beta chain was profiled in a study of tumor-infiltrating lymphocytes in primary liver carcinoma. The overall study: Productive TCRbeta read counts per sample ran from roughly 3.6 to 7.1 million and were similar across tissue types.

The authors made TCR beta cDNA from approximately 500 ng total RNA with a constant-region primer. Three-round nested multiplex PCR performed with slightly modified ARM-PCR produced the TCR beta libraries. PCR rounds one and two used TRBV1-TRBV30 forward primers with a C-beta reverse primer for around 11 cycles each. TCRdb called the multiplex PCR reads again in MiXCR, with one record for every CDR3 protein. The sample has about 99,000 distinct CDR3 sequences, roughly 69% seen once. Germline assignment: CDR1 SGHNT and CDR2 YYREEE (reference sequence). The CDR3 extends over 16 amino acids. Co-extraction of both nucleic acids (RNA and DNA) used roughly 20-33 mg of unsorted bulk tissue.

J is TRBJ2-1 and V is TRBV5-4, with TRBD1 identical over 9 bases. The last part of the DNA fits TRBJ2-7 better; the J call may be wrong. The source of this sequence is a woman aged 60-75 years with primary liver carcinoma and hepatitis B virus infection. What was sequenced was liver tumor tissue from sampling region 5. As for subset: tumor region T5, tumor centre. CDR3 amino acids: CVSSPGGTGSSNEQYF. CDR3 nucleotides: TGTGTCAGTAGCCCCGGAGGGACAGGGTCATCAAATGAGCAGTACTTC.